This T cell receptor beta chain is drawn from a study of early T cells in non-severe SARS-CoV-2 infection. This clonotype was observed at least ten times. Individual cDNA molecules each received unique molecular identifiers attached to them. One entry per CDR3 protein, called by TCRdb with MiXCR from the 5' RACE reads. This sample carries just over 70,000 distinct CDR3 sequences, under 15% of them seen once, and the ten largest clones take roughly 1.3%. Germline V gene lookup returns CDR1 MNHEY and CDR2 SMNVEV (reference sequence). The CDR3 sequence is 17 residues long. With V trimmed by 2 bases and J by 6 bases, 11 bases remained unmatched.

This receptor was taken from an adult who was a healthcare worker with PCR-confirmed SARS-CoV-2 infection or an uninfected control (not recorded which). The sample taken for sequencing was whole blood. V gene TRBV27 combines with J gene TRBJ2-3, with 10 bases that match TRBD2. The CDR3 DNA is TGTGCCAGCAGTTTACTCTGGGTAGCGGGAGGTTCCGATACGCAGTATTTT. It codes for CASSLLWVAGGSDTQYF.